The clone carrying this T cell receptor beta chain showed up just a few times. Between the trimmed V and J ends, which lost 7 bases and 3 bases, there was a span of 16 bases. This CDR3 has 14 amino acids. One entry per CDR3 protein, called by TCRdb with MiXCR from the RT-PCR reads. Of some 500,000 distinct CDR3 sequences detected, more than 15% appear once; the ten largest clones hold 2.5% to 3.5%. The sample originates from a study of response to subunit inactivated influenza vaccine. The chain joins TRBV12-3 or TRBV12-4 to TRBJ2-7; TRBD1 might be the D (5 bases). The specimen was CD4+ T cells sorted from PBMCs, collected around 2 years after vaccination. The TCR was taken from a man aged 45-69 years who received an inactivated influenza vaccine. The CDR3 loop reads CASKMTDNNYEQYF. The CDR3 DNA follows: TGTGCCAGCAAGATGACGGACAACAACTACGAGCAGTACTTC.